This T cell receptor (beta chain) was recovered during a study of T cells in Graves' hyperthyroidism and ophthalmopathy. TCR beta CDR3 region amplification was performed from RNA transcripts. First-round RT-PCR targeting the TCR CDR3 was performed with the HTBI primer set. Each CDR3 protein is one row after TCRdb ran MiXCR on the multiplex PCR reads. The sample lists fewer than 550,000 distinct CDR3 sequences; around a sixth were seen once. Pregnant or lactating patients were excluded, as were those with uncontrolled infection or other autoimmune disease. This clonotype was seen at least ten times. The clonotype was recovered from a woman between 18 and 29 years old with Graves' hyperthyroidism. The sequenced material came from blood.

In DNA, the CDR3 is TGTGCCAGCAGCCCGAACGGACAGGGAAGGGCGTCAGATACGCAGTATTTT. Protein: CASSPNGQGRASDTQYF. V and J are TRBV11-1 and TRBJ2-3; 8 bases agree with TRBD1. The germline CDR1 and CDR2 sequences are SGHAT and FQDESV (reference sequence). The CDR3 spans 17 residues. V dropped 5 bases and J dropped 4; count of bases not matched to a gene: 14.